The source of this T cell receptor beta chain is a study of T cells in Graves' hyperthyroidism and ophthalmopathy. The overall study: Any treatment followed the collection of peripheral blood at initial diagnosis.

This clonotype has a count of ten or more. TCR beta CDR3 sequences were amplified from RNA transcripts. The HTBI primer set served for first-round RT-PCR of the TCR CDR3. TCRdb reprocessed the multiplex PCR reads with MiXCR, giving one entry per CDR3 protein. The profile shows some 320,000 distinct CDR3 sequences, roughly 13% of them singletons. For the diagnoses, clinical symptoms, serum thyroxine and TRAb, thyroid ultrasound and orbital computed tomography were used. The receptor was isolated from a woman aged 35 to 49 with Graves' ophthalmopathy. Sequences were obtained from blood.

The CDR3, as DNA: TGTGCCAGCAGCTTGGGTCGGGGGAACACTGAAGCTTTCTTT. Protein: CASSLGRGNTEAFF. V usage is TRBV13 and J usage is TRBJ1-1, with D unclear. This CDR3 region has 14 residues. The germline V gene has CDR1 PRHDT and CDR2 FYEKMQ (reference sequence). V was cut by 3 bases and J by 1 base, with 9 bases left in between.